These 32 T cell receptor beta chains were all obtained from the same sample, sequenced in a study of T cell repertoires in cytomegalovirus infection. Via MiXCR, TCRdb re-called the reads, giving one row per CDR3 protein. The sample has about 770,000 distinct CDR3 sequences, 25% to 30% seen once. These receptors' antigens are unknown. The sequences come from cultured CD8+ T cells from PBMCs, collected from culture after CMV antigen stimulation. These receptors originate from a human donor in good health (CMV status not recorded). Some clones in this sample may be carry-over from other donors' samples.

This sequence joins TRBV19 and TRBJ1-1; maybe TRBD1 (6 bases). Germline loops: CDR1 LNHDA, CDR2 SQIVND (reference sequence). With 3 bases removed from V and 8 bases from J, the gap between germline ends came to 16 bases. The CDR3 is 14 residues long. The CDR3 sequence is CASSITGQHNEAFF. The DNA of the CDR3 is TGTGCCAGTAGTATCACCGGACAGCACAACGAAGCTTTCTTT. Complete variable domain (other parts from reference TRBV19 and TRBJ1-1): DGGITQSPKYLFRKEGQNVTLSCEQNLNHDAMYWYRQDPGQGLRLIYYSQIVNDFQKGDIAEGYSVSREKKESFPLTVTSAQKNPTAFYLCASSITGQHNEAFFGQGTRLTVV.

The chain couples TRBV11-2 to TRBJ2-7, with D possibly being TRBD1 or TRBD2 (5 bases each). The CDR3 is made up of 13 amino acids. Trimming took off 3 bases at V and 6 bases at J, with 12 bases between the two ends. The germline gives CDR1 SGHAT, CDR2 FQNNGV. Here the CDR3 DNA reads TGTGCCAGCAGCTTGGGACCTACTAGCGAGCAGTACGTC. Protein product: CASSLGPTSEQYV.

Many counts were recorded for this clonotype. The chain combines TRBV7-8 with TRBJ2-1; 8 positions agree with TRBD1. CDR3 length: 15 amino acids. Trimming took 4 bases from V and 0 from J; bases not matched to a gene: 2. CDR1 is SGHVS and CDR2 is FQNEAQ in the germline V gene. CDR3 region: CASSWDRSSYNEQFF. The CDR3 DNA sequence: TGTGCCAGCAGCTGGGACAGGAGCTCCTACAATGAGCAGTTCTTC. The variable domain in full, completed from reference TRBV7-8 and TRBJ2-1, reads GAGVSQSPRYKVAKRGQDVALRCDPISGHVSLFWYQQALGQGPEFLTYFQNEAQLDKSGLPSDRFFAERPEGSVSTLKIQRTQQEDSAVYLCASSWDRSSYNEQFFGPGTRLTVL.

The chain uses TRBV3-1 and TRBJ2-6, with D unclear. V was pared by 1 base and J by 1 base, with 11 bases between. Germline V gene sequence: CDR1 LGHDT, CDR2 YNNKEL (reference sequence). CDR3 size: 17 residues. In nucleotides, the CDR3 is TGTGCCAGCAGCCAAGCTTTAGGCCTTTCTGGGGCCAACGTCCTGACTTTC. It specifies CASSQALGLSGANVLTF.

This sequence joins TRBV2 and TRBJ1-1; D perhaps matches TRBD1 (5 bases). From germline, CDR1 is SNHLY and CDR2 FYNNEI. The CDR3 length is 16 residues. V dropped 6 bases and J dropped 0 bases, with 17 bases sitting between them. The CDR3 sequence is CASSGRQSLMNTEAFF. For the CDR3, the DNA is TGTGCCAGCAGCGGGAGACAGAGTCTTATGAACACTGAAGCTTTCTTT.

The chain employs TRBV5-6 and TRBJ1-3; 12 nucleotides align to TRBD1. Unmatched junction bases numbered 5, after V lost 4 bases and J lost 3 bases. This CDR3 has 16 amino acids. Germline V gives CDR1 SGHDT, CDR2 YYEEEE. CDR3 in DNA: TGTGCCAGCAGCCCGGGGACAGGGGGCTATGGAAACACCATATATTTT. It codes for CASSPGTGGYGNTIYF.

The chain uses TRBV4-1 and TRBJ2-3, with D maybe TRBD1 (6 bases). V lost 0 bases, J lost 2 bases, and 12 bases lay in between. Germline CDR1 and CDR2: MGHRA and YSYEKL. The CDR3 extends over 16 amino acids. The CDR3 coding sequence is TGCGCCAGCAGCCAAGACTGGCAGGGGATCACAGATACGCAGTATTTT. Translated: CASSQDWQGITDTQYF.

This CDR3 reads CASGHPGRQYF. The CDR3 DNA follows: TGTGCCAGCGGGCACCCGGGTCGGCAGTACTTC. J is TRBJ2-4 and V is TRBV12-3 or TRBV12-4; D ambiguous. The CDR3 consists of 11 residues. V lost 8 bases and J lost 13, with 15 bases in between.

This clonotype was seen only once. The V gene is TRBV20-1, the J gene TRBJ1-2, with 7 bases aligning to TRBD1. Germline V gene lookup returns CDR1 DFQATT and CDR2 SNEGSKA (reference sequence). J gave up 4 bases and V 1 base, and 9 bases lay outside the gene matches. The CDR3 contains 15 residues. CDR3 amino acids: CSARVGDRVGYGYTF. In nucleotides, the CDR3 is TGCAGTGCTAGAGTAGGAGACAGGGTCGGCTATGGCTACACCTTC.

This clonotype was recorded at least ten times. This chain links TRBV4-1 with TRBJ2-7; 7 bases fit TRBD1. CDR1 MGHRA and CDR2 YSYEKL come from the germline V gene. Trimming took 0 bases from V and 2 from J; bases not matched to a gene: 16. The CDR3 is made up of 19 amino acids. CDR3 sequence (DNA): TGCGCCAGCAGCCAAGAGAAGTTGGGGGACAGCAACAGGGCCTACGAGCAGTACTTC. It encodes CASSQEKLGDSNRAYEQYF.

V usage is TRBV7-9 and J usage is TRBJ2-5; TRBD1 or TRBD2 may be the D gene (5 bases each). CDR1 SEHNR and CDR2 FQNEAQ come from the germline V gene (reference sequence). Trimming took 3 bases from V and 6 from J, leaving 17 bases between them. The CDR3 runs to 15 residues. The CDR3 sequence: CASSFISRAGKTQYF. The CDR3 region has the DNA TGTGCCAGCAGCTTTATCAGCAGGGCCGGGAAGACCCAGTACTTC. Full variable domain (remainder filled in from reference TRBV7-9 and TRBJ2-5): DTGVSQNPRHKITKRGQNVTFRCDPISEHNRLYWYRQTLGQGPEFLTYFQNEAQLEKSRLLSDRFSAERPKGSFSTLEIQRTEQGDSAMYLCASSFISRAGKTQYFGPGTRLLVL.

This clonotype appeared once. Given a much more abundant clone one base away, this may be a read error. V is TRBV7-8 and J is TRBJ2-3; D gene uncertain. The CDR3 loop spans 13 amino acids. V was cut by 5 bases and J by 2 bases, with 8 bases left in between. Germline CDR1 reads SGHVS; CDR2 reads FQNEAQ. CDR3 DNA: TGTGCCAGCAGCCTAAAGCCCACAGATACGCAGTATTTT. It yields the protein CASSLKPTDTQYF.

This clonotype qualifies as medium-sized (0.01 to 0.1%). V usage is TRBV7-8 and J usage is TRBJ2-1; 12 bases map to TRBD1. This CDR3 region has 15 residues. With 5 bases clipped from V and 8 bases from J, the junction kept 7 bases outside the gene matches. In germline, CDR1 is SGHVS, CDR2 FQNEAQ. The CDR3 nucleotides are TGTGCCAGCAGCACGCGGGACAGGGGGCTGTATGAGCAGTTCTTC. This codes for CASSTRDRGLYEQFF.

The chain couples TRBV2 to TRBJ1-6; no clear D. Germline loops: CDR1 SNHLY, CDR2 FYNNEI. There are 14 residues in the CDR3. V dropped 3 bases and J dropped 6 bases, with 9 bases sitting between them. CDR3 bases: TGTGCCAGCAGTGACACGGTTCTTAATTCACCCCTCCACTTT. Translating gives CASSDTVLNSPLHF.

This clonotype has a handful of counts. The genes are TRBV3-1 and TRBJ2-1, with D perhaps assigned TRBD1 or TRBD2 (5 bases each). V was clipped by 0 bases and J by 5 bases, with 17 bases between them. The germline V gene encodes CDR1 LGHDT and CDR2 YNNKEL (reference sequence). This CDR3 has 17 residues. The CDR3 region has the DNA TGTGCCAGCAGCCAAGATTCCGGGACGGAGCTCGACAATGAGCAGTTCTTC. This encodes CASSQDSGTELDNEQFF.

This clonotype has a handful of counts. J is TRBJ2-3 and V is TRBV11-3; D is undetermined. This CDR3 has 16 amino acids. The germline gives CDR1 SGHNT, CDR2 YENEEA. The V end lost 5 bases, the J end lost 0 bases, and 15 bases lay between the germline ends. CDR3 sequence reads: CASSTNAKPSTDTQYF. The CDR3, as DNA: TGTGCCAGCAGCACGAACGCTAAACCTAGCACAGATACGCAGTATTTT. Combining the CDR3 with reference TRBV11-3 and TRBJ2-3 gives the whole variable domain EAGVVQSPRYKIIEKKQPVAFWCNPISGHNTLYWYLQNLGQGPELLIRYENEEAVDDSQLPKDRFSAERLKGVDSTLKIQPAELGDSAVYLCASSTNAKPSTDTQYFGPGTRLTVL.

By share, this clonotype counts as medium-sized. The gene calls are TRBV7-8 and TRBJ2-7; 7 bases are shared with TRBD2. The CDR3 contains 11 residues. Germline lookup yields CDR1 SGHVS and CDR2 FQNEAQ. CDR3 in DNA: TGTGCCAGCAGCGTAGCGGGCGAGCAGTACGTC. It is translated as CASSVAGEQYV.

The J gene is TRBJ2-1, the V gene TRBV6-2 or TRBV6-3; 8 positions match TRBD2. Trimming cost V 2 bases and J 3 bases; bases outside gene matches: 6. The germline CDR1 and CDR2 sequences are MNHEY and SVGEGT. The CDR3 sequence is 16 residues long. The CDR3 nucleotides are TGTGCCAGCAGTTACAGTAGCGGGGTCGACTACAATGAGCAGTTCTTC. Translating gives CASSYSSGVDYNEQFF.

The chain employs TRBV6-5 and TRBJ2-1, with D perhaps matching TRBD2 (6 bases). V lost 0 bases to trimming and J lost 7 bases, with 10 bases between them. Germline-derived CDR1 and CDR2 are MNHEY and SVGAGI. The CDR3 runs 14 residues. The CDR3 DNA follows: TGTGCCAGCAGTTACTCTCAACGGGAGAATGAGCAGTTCTTC. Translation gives CASSYSQRENEQFF.

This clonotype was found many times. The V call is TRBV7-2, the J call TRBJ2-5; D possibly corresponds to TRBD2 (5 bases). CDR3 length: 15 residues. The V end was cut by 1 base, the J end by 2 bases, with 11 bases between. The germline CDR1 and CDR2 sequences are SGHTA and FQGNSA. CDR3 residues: CASSLGGGSQETQYF. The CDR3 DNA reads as TGTGCCAGCAGCTTAGGTGGCGGGTCTCAAGAGACCCAGTACTTC.

In nucleotides, the CDR3 is TGTGCCAGCAGCGTCTTCGGTTCACCCCTCCACTTT. This codes for CASSVFGSPLHF. The V gene is TRBV9, the J gene TRBJ1-6; the D is unclear. With 2 bases removed from V and 9 bases from J, the gap between germline ends came to 6 bases. The V gene's germline CDR1 is SGDLS and CDR2 YYNGEE. The CDR3 is 12 residues long.

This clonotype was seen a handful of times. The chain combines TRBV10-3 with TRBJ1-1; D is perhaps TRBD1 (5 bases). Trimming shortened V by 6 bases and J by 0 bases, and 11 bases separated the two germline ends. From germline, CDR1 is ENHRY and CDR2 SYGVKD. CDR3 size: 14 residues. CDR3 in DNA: TGTGCCATCAGAGCCGGGACCCTGAACACTGAAGCTTTCTTT. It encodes CAIRAGTLNTEAFF.

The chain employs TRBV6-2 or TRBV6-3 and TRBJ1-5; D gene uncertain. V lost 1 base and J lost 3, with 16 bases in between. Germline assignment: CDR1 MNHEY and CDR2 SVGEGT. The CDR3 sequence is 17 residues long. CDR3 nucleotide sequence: TGTGCCAGCAGTTACTTGGGCAGATTGGATCCCAATCAGCCCCAGCATTTT. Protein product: CASSYLGRLDPNQPQHF.

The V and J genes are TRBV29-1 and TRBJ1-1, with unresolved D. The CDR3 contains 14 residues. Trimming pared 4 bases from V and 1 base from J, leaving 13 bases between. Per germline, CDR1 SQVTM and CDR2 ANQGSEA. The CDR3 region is CSVVKEGENTEAFF. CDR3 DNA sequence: TGCAGCGTTGTGAAAGAGGGCGAGAACACTGAAGCTTTCTTT. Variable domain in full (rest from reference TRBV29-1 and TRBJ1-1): SAVISQKPSRDICQRGTSLTIQCQVDSQVTMMFWYRQQPGQSLTLIATANQGSEATYESGFVIDKFPISRPNLTFSTLTVSNMSPEDSSIYLCSVVKEGENTEAFFGQGTRLTVV.

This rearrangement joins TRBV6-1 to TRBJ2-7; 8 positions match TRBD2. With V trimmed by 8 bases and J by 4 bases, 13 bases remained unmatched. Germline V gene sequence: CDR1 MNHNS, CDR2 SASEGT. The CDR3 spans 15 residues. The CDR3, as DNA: TGTGCCAGCTTCGACCGGGGGGGGGCTTCATACGAGCAGTACTTC. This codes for CASFDRGGASYEQYF.

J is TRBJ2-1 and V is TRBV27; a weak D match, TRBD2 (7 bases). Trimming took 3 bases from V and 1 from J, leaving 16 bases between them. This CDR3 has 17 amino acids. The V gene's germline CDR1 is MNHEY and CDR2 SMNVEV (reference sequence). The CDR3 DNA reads TGTGCCAGCAGTTTGGGTCGGGGGGCCCATTCCTACAATGAGCAGTTCTTC. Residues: CASSLGRGAHSYNEQFF.

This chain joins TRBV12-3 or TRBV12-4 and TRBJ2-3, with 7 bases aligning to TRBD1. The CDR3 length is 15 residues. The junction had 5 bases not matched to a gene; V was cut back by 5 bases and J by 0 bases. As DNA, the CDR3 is TGTGCCAGCAGTCGGGACAGTTTTAGCACAGATACGCAGTATTTT. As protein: CASSRDSFSTDTQYF.

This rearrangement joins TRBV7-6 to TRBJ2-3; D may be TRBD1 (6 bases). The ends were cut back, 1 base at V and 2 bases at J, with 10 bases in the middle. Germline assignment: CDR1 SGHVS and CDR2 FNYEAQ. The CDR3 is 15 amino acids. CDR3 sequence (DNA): TGTGCCAGCAGCTTAGTTGGGACAAACACAGATACGCAGTATTTT. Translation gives CASSLVGTNTDTQYF.

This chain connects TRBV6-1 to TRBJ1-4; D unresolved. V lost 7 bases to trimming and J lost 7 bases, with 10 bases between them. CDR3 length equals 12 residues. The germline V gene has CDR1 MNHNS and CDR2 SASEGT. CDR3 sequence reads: CASNLPGEKLFF. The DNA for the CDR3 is TGTGCCAGCAACTTACCAGGTGAAAAACTGTTTTTT.

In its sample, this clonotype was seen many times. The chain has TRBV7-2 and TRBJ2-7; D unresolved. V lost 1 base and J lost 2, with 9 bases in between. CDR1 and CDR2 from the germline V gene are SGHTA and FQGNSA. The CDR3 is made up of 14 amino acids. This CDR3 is CASSLDLPTYEQYF. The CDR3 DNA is TGTGCCAGCAGCTTAGACTTGCCCACCTACGAGCAGTACTTC.

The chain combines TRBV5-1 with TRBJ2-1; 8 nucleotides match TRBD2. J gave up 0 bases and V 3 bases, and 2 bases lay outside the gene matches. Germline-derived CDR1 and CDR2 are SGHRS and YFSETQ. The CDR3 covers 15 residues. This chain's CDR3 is CASSSGTSSYNEQFF. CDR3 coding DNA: TGCGCCAGCAGCTCCGGGACTAGCTCCTACAATGAGCAGTTCTTC.

The chain's CDR3 is CASSENGTPNYEQYF. In DNA form, the CDR3 reads TGTGCCAGCAGTGAAAATGGGACACCGAATTATGAGCAGTACTTC. The rearrangement uses TRBV2 and TRBJ2-7; tentative D call: TRBD1 (6 bases). The V gene's germline CDR1 is SNHLY and CDR2 FYNNEI. Trimming cost V 2 bases and J 7 bases, with 18 bases left between them. This CDR3 is 15 amino acids long.